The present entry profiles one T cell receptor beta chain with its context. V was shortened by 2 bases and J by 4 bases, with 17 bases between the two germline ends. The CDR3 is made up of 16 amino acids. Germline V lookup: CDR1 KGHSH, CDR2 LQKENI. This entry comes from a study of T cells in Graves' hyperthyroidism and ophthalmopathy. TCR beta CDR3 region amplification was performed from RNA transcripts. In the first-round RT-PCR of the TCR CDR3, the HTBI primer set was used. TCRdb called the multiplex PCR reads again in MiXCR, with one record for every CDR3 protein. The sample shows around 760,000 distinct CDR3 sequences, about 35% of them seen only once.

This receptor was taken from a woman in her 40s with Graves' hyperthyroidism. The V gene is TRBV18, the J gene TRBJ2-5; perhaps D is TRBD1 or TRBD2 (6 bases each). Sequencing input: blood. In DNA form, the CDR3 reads TGTGCCAGCTCACCAGCAAGGGTCGGGGGCGGAGAGACCCAGTACTTC. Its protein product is CASSPARVGGGETQYF.